This T cell receptor beta chain was observed in a study of blood T cells in healthy people across ages. The CDR3 covers 14 residues. Germline CDR1 reads MNHEY; CDR2 reads SMNVEV (reference sequence). Trimming cost V 6 bases and J 5 bases, with 14 bases left between them. Isolated per sample were at least 6 million PBMCs. Primed by a sample-barcoded 5' primer and a J-beta primer mix, a second PCR proceeded for 7 to 11 cycles. TCRdb used MiXCR to reprocess the 5' RACE reads, holding one entry per CDR3 protein. The data show roughly 1.5 million distinct CDR3 sequences, with 35% to 45% seen just once and around 4% held by the top ten.

V usage is TRBV27 and J usage is TRBJ1-5, with no clear D. The sequenced sample was blood. The receptor was isolated from a young woman in good health. DNA for the CDR3: TGTGCCAGCAGCCCCATAGAGGGCCATCAGCCCCAGCATTTT. Protein product: CASSPIEGHQPQHF.